The 5 T cell receptor beta chains given below trace back to one sample, sequenced in a study of cytomegalovirus exposure and HLA in healthy donors. Researchers ran the PCR with 60 Vbeta and 13 Jbeta primers. The method was immunoSEQ multiplex PCR; TCRdb's version includes in-frame clones alone and lacks a portion of them. The sample consists of over 55,000 clones, about 80% of them appearing once. Sequencing used PBMCs. These receptors originate from a man aged 35 to 55 in good health and CMV-seronegative.

This rearrangement joins TRBV6-1 to TRBJ2-5, with TRBD2 matching 12 bases. Trimming at V came to 2 bases and at J to 2 bases, leaving 0 bases not matched to a gene. The CDR3 consists of 15 residues. Germline CDR1 reads MNHNS; CDR2 reads SASEGT. The CDR3 spells CASSELAGGQETQYF. The CDR3 DNA reads as TGTGCCAGCAGTGAACTAGCGGGGGGGCAAGAGACCCAGTACTTC.

This chain joins TRBV15 and TRBJ1-2, with D hard to call. In germline, CDR1 is LNHNV, CDR2 YYDKDF (reference sequence). The CDR3 runs 14 residues. V lost 0 bases and J 1 base, leaving 6 bases between the germline ends. The CDR3 region has the DNA TGTGCCACCAGCAGAGAAAGACTTAACTATGGCTACACCTTC. Amino acid sequence: CATSRERLNYGYTF.

The chain joins TRBV15 to TRBJ2-1, with 10 bases fitting TRBD2. The J segment lost 5 bases and the V segment lost 0 bases, leaving 10 bases of the junction unmatched. CDR1 and CDR2 from the germline V gene are LNHNV and YYDKDF (reference sequence). This CDR3 contains 18 residues. CDR3 amino acids: CATSRDVVWLAGDNEQFF. CDR3 sequence (DNA): TGTGCCACCAGCAGAGATGTGGTTTGGCTAGCGGGGGACAATGAGCAGTTCTTC. The full variable domain, in which reference TRBV15 and TRBJ2-1 provide the parts outside the CDR3, is DAMVIQNPRYQVTQFGKPVTLSCSQTLNHNVMYWYQQKSSQAPKLLFHYYDKDFNNEADTPDNFQSRRPNTSFCFLDIRSPGLGDTAMYLCATSRDVVWLAGDNEQFFGPGTRLTVL.

This sequence joins TRBV21-1 and TRBJ2-7; the table names TRBD2, a call not compared with the DNA. TRBV21-1 is marked as a pseudogene. This CDR3 is 16 amino acids long. CDR3: CASSKQSRGGAYEQYF. Here the CDR3 DNA reads TGTGCCAGCAGCAAACAGTCGCGGGGGGGCGCCTACGAGCAGTACTTC.

The rearrangement uses TRBV6-6 and TRBJ2-3, with 9 positions matching TRBD2. This CDR3 comprises 16 residues. The V gene end was trimmed by 5 bases and the J gene end by 2 bases; junction bases not matched to a gene: 8. The V gene's germline CDR1 is MNHNY and CDR2 SVGAGI (reference sequence). CDR3 nucleotides: TGTGCCAGCAGTCTTATTAGCGGGGGAACCACAGATACGCAGTATTTT. It encodes CASSLISGGTTDTQYF.